Listed here are 7 T cell receptor beta chains from one sample, sequenced in a study of human T cells and chemical hapten exposure (dated by TCRdb to 2020 to 2023). Unfractionated whole blood was collected in Tempus Blood RNA tubes, and total RNA was extracted from that blood. The method behind the library was 5' RACE. These reads were obtained on an Illumina MiSeq. The public reads were run again by TCRdb, first through fastp at Q25 and then through MiXCR, and only productive beta chains were kept. Here each entry gathers all rows of one CDR3 protein and keeps the most common genes and DNA. For this sample the table gives approximately 150,000 distinct CDR3 sequences, of which around 4% were detected only once. The top ten hold about 1.3% of the sample. These receptors all come from a female donor in good health.

The sample holds many counts of this clonotype. The rearrangement joins TRBV18 to TRBJ2-5; 7 bases match TRBD1. V shed 3 bases, J shed 0 bases, and the junction held 1 base outside the gene matches. CDR3 size: 14 residues. Germline V gene sequence: CDR1 KGHSH, CDR2 LQKENI. This chain's CDR3 is CASSPGTDQETQYF. The CDR3, as DNA: TGTGCCAGCTCACCCGGGACAGACCAAGAGACCCAGTACTTC. The full variable domain, its missing parts supplied by reference TRBV18 and TRBJ2-5, is NAGVMQNPRHLVRRRGQEARLRCSPMKGHSHVYWYRQLPEEGLKFMVYLQKENIIDESGMPKERFSAEFPKEGPSILRIQQVVRGDSAAYFCASSPGTDQETQYFGPGTRLLVL.

This clonotype was counted ten times or more. CDR3 region: CASSPGPESYNEQFF. The CDR3 DNA sequence: TGTGCCTCCTCCCCGGGGCCCGAAAGCTACAATGAGCAGTTCTTC. The chain employs TRBV30 and TRBJ2-1; tentatively, D is TRBD1 or TRBD2 (5 bases each). CDR1 is GTSNPN and CDR2 is SVGIG in the germline V gene (reference sequence). The CDR3 is 15 residues long. Trimming removed 7 bases from V and 3 bases from J, with 19 bases in between.

This clonotype was detected many times. This sequence joins TRBV5-1 and TRBJ1-5; D gene unclear. The CDR3 totals 13 residues. V was shortened by 0 bases and J by 9 bases, with 10 bases between the two germline ends. CDR1 and CDR2 from the germline V gene are SGHRS and YFSETQ. The CDR3 region has the DNA TGCGCCAGCAGCTTGGACCGCCGGGGGCCCCAGCATTTT. Residues: CASSLDRRGPQHF.

This clonotype was recorded at least ten times. J is TRBJ2-3 and V is TRBV28; 12 positions match TRBD2. Germline loops: CDR1 MDHEN, CDR2 SYDVKM. V shed 5 bases and J 5 bases; nucleotides not matched to a gene: 11. This CDR3 region has 17 residues. In DNA, the CDR3 is TGTGCCAGCAGTCCCATGACTAGCGGGGGCTCTTTAGATACGCAGTATTTT. Translation: CASSPMTSGGSLDTQYF. The full variable domain, completed using reference TRBV28 and TRBJ2-3, is DVKVTQSSRYLVKRTGEKVFLECVQDMDHENMFWYRQDPGLGLRLIYFSYDVKMKEKGDIPEGYSVSREKKERFSLILESASTNQTSMYLCASSPMTSGGSLDTQYFGPGTRLTVL.

Ten or more counts support this clonotype. The V gene is TRBV12-3 or TRBV12-4, the J gene TRBJ1-2; D is ambiguous. Deletions cut 7 bases from V and 0 bases from J, with 21 bases between. The CDR3 loop spans 17 amino acids. CDR3 sequence reads: CASTPRPAVAANYGYTF. CDR3 nucleotide sequence: TGTGCCAGCACCCCCCGGCCGGCCGTCGCAGCTAACTATGGCTACACCTTC.

This clonotype was observed many times. V usage is TRBV6-4 and J usage is TRBJ1-3; the D is unclear. Germline CDR1 and CDR2: MRHNA and SNTAGT. Trimming stripped 5 bases from V and 3 bases from J, with 14 bases between. The CDR3 runs 15 residues. The CDR3 DNA sequence: TGTGCCAGCAGTCGTCGGACGCACTTTGGAAACACCATATATTTT. It specifies CASSRRTHFGNTIYF.

This clonotype came up many times. This chain joins TRBV12-3 or TRBV12-4 and TRBJ2-7, with D perhaps matching TRBD2 (5 bases). V lost 7 bases, J lost 0 bases, and 13 bases lay in between. The CDR3 totals 14 residues. The CDR3 DNA sequence: TGTGCCAGCACTCACCAAGCGGTCTCCTACGAGCAGTACTTC. The encoded protein is CASTHQAVSYEQYF.